The 3 T cell receptor beta chains reported below all come from one sample, sequenced in a study of response to subunit inactivated influenza vaccine (dated by TCRdb to the late 2010s). The library was built by means of RT-PCR. TCRdb shows the sequencer as Illumina HiSeq 2500. The raw public reads went through TCRdb reprocessing: fastp at Q25, MiXCR clone calling, in-frame beta chains kept. Merged by CDR3 protein, the rows form single entries marked with the most common genes and DNA. The sample table contains some 570,000 distinct CDR3 sequences; only one count was recorded for about 11% of them. Roughly 11% of the sample is held by the ten biggest clonotypes. The same sample was also studied in work on T cells expressing NK-cell markers. Taken from the second paper: TCR beta cDNA libraries were made by 5'RACE template switching that added a universal primer site and unique molecular identifiers.

The sequencing used PBMCs from blood, collected on the day of vaccination. These receptors all come from a man over 45 who received an inactivated influenza vaccine. Donor details come from another sample of the same person, matched by shared clones.

This clonotype has a count of ten or more. The CDR3 here is CASRGGGPQFF. In DNA, the CDR3 is TGTGCCAGCAGGGGGGGTGGACCGCAGTTCTTC. The V and J genes are TRBV6-5 and TRBJ2-1; D possibly corresponds to TRBD2 (6 bases). V gave up 6 bases and J gave up 12 bases, with 12 bases separating them. Germline V CDR1 and CDR2: MNHEY, SVGAGI. The CDR3 runs 11 residues.

This clonotype was counted many times. The V call is TRBV6-5, the J call TRBJ1-4; D remains ambiguous. The V gene lost 1 base and the J gene lost 8 bases, with 8 bases spanning the gap. Germline V gene data show CDR1 as MNHEY and CDR2 as SVGAGI. The CDR3 consists of 13 residues. CDR3 region: CASSYYQGEKLFF. The DNA for the CDR3 is TGTGCCAGCAGTTACTACCAAGGGGAAAAACTGTTTTTT.

The V and J genes are TRBV11-2 and TRBJ2-1; D may correspond to TRBD1 or TRBD2 (5 bases each). With 1 base removed from V and 10 bases from J, the gap between germline ends came to 23 bases. The CDR3 totals 17 residues. The V gene's germline CDR1 is SGHAT and CDR2 FQNNGV. DNA for the CDR3: TGTGCCAGCAGCTTAGTGGTCGGGACGTCAGTCAAGGCCGAGCAGTTCTTC. Protein product: CASSLVVGTSVKAEQFF.